Listed below are T cell receptor beta chains from one sample, sequenced in a study of Graves' ophthalmopathy and Graves' hyperthyroidism. One entry per CDR3 protein results from TCRdb running MiXCR on the multiplex PCR reads. The sample has about 550,000 distinct CDR3 sequences, under 40% seen once. Input material: peripheral blood or thyroid tissue (not recorded which). The receptors come from an adult man with Graves' hyperthyroidism. The CDR3 runs from the conserved cysteine through the conserved F or W. Fields, in order: V gene, clone size, D gene, J gene, CDR3 DNA, CDR3 protein. The D gene is left open where the match is weak. Expanded clones are given a class, and other clones once, few, many or no size at all.

v_call: TRBV7-2
clone_size: -
d_call: TRBD1
j_call: TRBJ2-5
cdr3_nt: TGTGCCAGCAGCTTTTTAGCCTTACAGGGGGCCAATCAGCCCCAGTACTTC
cdr3_aa: CASSFLALQGANQPQYF

v_call: TRBV6-1
clone_size: many
d_call: -
j_call: TRBJ1-1
cdr3_nt: TGTGCCAGCAGCGAAAGAGGGACCACTGAAGCTTTCTTT
cdr3_aa: CASSERGTTEAFF

v_call: TRBV7-2
clone_size: few
d_call: TRBD2
j_call: TRBJ2-1
cdr3_nt: TGTGCCAGCAGCTACTCGAGCGGGGTAGATGAGCAGTTCTTC
cdr3_aa: CASSYSSGVDEQFF

v_call: TRBV5-4
clone_size: -
d_call: -
j_call: TRBJ2-3
cdr3_nt: TGTGCCAGCAGCCAGGTGAGCGCAGATACGCAGTATTTT
cdr3_aa: CASSQVSADTQYF

v_call: TRBV6-6
clone_size: few
d_call: -
j_call: TRBJ2-7
cdr3_nt: TGTGCCAGCAGTTATGGGCTAGATTCCTACGAGCAGTACTTC
cdr3_aa: CASSYGLDSYEQYF

v_call: TRBV10-3
clone_size: few
d_call: -
j_call: TRBJ1-1
cdr3_nt: TGTGCCATCAGTTTACAGGGAAAGAACACTGAAGCTTTCTTT
cdr3_aa: CAISLQGKNTEAFF

v_call: TRBV29-1
clone_size: many
d_call: TRBD1
j_call: TRBJ1-5
cdr3_nt: TGCAGCGTGGGACAGGGAGGCAATCAGCCCCAGCATTTT
cdr3_aa: CSVGQGGNQPQHF

v_call: TRBV7-2
clone_size: -
d_call: -
j_call: TRBJ1-2
cdr3_nt: TGTGCCAGCAGCTTAGACGGGACACCTTTTAACTATGGCTACACCTTC
cdr3_aa: CASSLDGTPFNYGYTF

v_call: TRBV28
clone_size: -
d_call: -
j_call: TRBJ2-7
cdr3_nt: TGTGCCAGCGGGGGTACTAGCCGGGGCTACGAGCAGTACTTC
cdr3_aa: CASGGTSRGYEQYF

v_call: TRBV7-9
clone_size: -
d_call: TRBD1
j_call: TRBJ2-5
cdr3_nt: TGTGCCAGCAGCGGGCCCGGGACAGGGGAGACCCAGTACTTC
cdr3_aa: CASSGPGTGETQYF

v_call: TRBV25-1
clone_size: -
d_call: -
j_call: TRBJ2-7
cdr3_nt: TGTGCCAGCAGTGCTGCCCGGGACTTCTCCTACGAGCAGTACTTC
cdr3_aa: CASSAARDFSYEQYF

v_call: TRBV5-1
clone_size: many
d_call: -
j_call: TRBJ1-6
cdr3_nt: TGCGCCAGCAGCTTGGACAGGGTAAATTCACCCCTCCACTTT
cdr3_aa: CASSLDRVNSPLHF

v_call: TRBV13
clone_size: few
d_call: TRBD1
j_call: TRBJ2-6
cdr3_nt: TGTGCCAGCAGCTTAGAATTTGACGACAGGGTCTCTGGGGCCAACGTCCTGACTTTC
cdr3_aa: CASSLEFDDRVSGANVLTF

v_call: TRBV15
clone_size: -
d_call: TRBD2
j_call: TRBJ2-2
cdr3_nt: TGTGCCACCAGCAGCCCACTTACTAGCGGGAGGGCGAACACCGGGGAACTGTTTTTT
cdr3_aa: CATSSPLTSGRANTGELFF

v_call: TRBV7-9
clone_size: many
d_call: -
j_call: TRBJ1-2
cdr3_nt: TGTGCCAGCAGCTTAAGAAACTATGGCTACACCTTC
cdr3_aa: CASSLRNYGYTF

v_call: TRBV29-1
clone_size: -
d_call: TRBD1
j_call: TRBJ1-2
cdr3_nt: TGCAGCGTGGGGACAGACTACACCTTC
cdr3_aa: CSVGTDYTF

v_call: TRBV10-3
clone_size: few
d_call: -
j_call: TRBJ1-1
cdr3_nt: TGTGCCATCAAGGCTGAAGAGAACACTGAAGCTTTCTTT
cdr3_aa: CAIKAEENTEAFF

v_call: TRBV30
clone_size: -
d_call: -
j_call: TRBJ1-2
cdr3_nt: TGTGCCTGGAATGGACTCATTAACTATGGCTACACCTTC
cdr3_aa: CAWNGLINYGYTF

v_call: TRBV6-2/TRBV6-3
clone_size: many
d_call: TRBD1
j_call: TRBJ2-7
cdr3_nt: TGTGCCAGCAGGATGGACAGGAGCTCCTACGAGCAGTACTTC
cdr3_aa: CASRMDRSSYEQYF

v_call: TRBV5-6
clone_size: -
d_call: -
j_call: TRBJ1-2
cdr3_nt: TGTGCCAGCAGTTTTTCGGGGAATGGCTACACCTTC
cdr3_aa: CASSFSGNGYTF

v_call: TRBV2
clone_size: many
d_call: -
j_call: TRBJ1-5
cdr3_nt: TGTGCCAGCAGTGACGGCAGGGTCAATCAGCCCCAGCATTTT
cdr3_aa: CASSDGRVNQPQHF

v_call: TRBV6-5
clone_size: -
d_call: -
j_call: TRBJ1-2
cdr3_nt: TGTGCCAGCAGTTACCGGCCAACCGCATCGGTTGGCTACACCTTC
cdr3_aa: CASSYRPTASVGYTF

v_call: TRBV29-1
clone_size: -
d_call: TRBD1
j_call: TRBJ1-2
cdr3_nt: TGCAGCGCGGGACAGGGAAGCTATGGCTACACCTTC
cdr3_aa: CSAGQGSYGYTF

v_call: TRBV29-1
clone_size: -
d_call: -
j_call: TRBJ1-5
cdr3_nt: TGCAGCGTTGAAGATAGGGGATATGGGCCCCAGCATTTT
cdr3_aa: CSVEDRGYGPQHF

v_call: TRBV29-1
clone_size: -
d_call: -
j_call: TRBJ2-1
cdr3_nt: TGCAGCGTTGCCCCGAGCTCCTACAATGAGCAGTTCTTC
cdr3_aa: CSVAPSSYNEQFF

v_call: TRBV5-1
clone_size: many
d_call: -
j_call: TRBJ1-3
cdr3_nt: TGCGCCAGCAGCTTGGTGGCGGGAGACACCATATATTTT
cdr3_aa: CASSLVAGDTIYF

v_call: TRBV5-1
clone_size: many
d_call: TRBD1
j_call: TRBJ2-7
cdr3_nt: TGCGCCAGCAGCTTCCGGGGACAGGACTCCTACGAGCAGTACTTC
cdr3_aa: CASSFRGQDSYEQYF

v_call: TRBV7-9
clone_size: many
d_call: -
j_call: TRBJ1-1
cdr3_nt: TGTGCCAGCAGCTCCAGGTGGGGGAACACTGAAGCTTTCTTT
cdr3_aa: CASSSRWGNTEAFF

v_call: TRBV7-9
clone_size: -
d_call: -
j_call: TRBJ2-3
cdr3_nt: TGTGCCAGCAGCTTAGAGTCCAGTCGTACAGATACGCAGTATTTT
cdr3_aa: CASSLESSRTDTQYF

v_call: TRBV27
clone_size: once
d_call: -
j_call: TRBJ2-3
cdr3_nt: TGTGCCAGCAGTTTCTTCTTCGGGAGCACAGATACGCAGTATTTT
cdr3_aa: CASSFFFGSTDTQYF

v_call: TRBV14
clone_size: -
d_call: TRBD2
j_call: TRBJ2-3
cdr3_nt: TGTGCCAGCAGCCATCTTCCCGGGACTACAATCACAGATACGCAGTATTTT
cdr3_aa: CASSHLPGTTITDTQYF

v_call: TRBV7-9
clone_size: many
d_call: -
j_call: TRBJ2-5
cdr3_nt: TGTGCCAGCAACCAGGGCCTCACCAAACAGACCCAGTACTTC
cdr3_aa: CASNQGLTKQTQYF

v_call: TRBV15
clone_size: -
d_call: -
j_call: TRBJ2-4
cdr3_nt: TGTGCCACCAGCAGCGATCGAGGGGGTGACATTCAGTACTTC
cdr3_aa: CATSSDRGGDIQYF

v_call: TRBV20-1
clone_size: few
d_call: -
j_call: TRBJ2-3
cdr3_nt: TGCAGTGCTCCAGTGATGAGCTCAGATACGCAGTATTTT
cdr3_aa: CSAPVMSSDTQYF

v_call: TRBV7-9
clone_size: many
d_call: -
j_call: TRBJ1-6
cdr3_nt: TGTGCCAGCAGCTTAGGACAGTTGGATTCACCCCTCCACTTT
cdr3_aa: CASSLGQLDSPLHF

v_call: TRBV5-1
clone_size: -
d_call: TRBD1
j_call: TRBJ2-7
cdr3_nt: TGCGCCAGCAGCTTGGGACAGGGTTACTACGAGCAGTACTTC
cdr3_aa: CASSLGQGYYEQYF

v_call: TRBV5-5
clone_size: few
d_call: -
j_call: TRBJ1-3
cdr3_nt: TGTGCCAGCAGCCGCCGTTCCGAGGCTTACTCTGGAAACACCATATATTTT
cdr3_aa: CASSRRSEAYSGNTIYF

v_call: TRBV29-1
clone_size: many
d_call: TRBD1
j_call: TRBJ1-1
cdr3_nt: TGCAGCGTTCGGAACAGGGGGCCCCTTAACACTGAAGCTTTCTTT
cdr3_aa: CSVRNRGPLNTEAFF

v_call: TRBV25-1
clone_size: -
d_call: TRBD1
j_call: TRBJ1-2
cdr3_nt: TGTGCCAGCAGTGAATTAGAGGGGACAGGGGGAAGCGGCTATGGCTACACCTTC
cdr3_aa: CASSELEGTGGSGYGYTF

v_call: TRBV5-8
clone_size: many
d_call: -
j_call: TRBJ2-7
cdr3_nt: TGTGCCAGCAGCTTCGGGACACCCGGAGAGCAGTACTTC
cdr3_aa: CASSFGTPGEQYF

v_call: TRBV7-9
clone_size: many
d_call: -
j_call: TRBJ1-3
cdr3_nt: TGTGCCAGCATCTCCGGGTGGGAAGACTCTGGAAACACCATATATTTT
cdr3_aa: CASISGWEDSGNTIYF

v_call: TRBV10-3
clone_size: many
d_call: -
j_call: TRBJ2-6
cdr3_nt: TGTGCCATCAGAGGCGACGCTCAGACCTCTGGGGCCAACGTCCTGACTTTC
cdr3_aa: CAIRGDAQTSGANVLTF

v_call: TRBV5-1
clone_size: -
d_call: -
j_call: TRBJ2-2
cdr3_nt: TGCGCCAGCAGCGTAGGGTTCGCCGGGGAGCTGTTTTTT
cdr3_aa: CASSVGFAGELFF

v_call: TRBV3-1
clone_size: once
d_call: TRBD1
j_call: TRBJ2-5
cdr3_nt: TGTGCCAGCAGCCGAGGGGACCAGGGGGCCCAGTACTTC
cdr3_aa: CASSRGDQGAQYF

v_call: TRBV7-3
clone_size: many
d_call: -
j_call: TRBJ1-4
cdr3_nt: TGTGCCAGCAGCTCTACAGGGAAAGTAGGTGAAAAACTGTTTTTT
cdr3_aa: CASSSTGKVGEKLFF

v_call: TRBV5-1
clone_size: -
d_call: -
j_call: TRBJ2-2
cdr3_nt: TGCGCCAGCAGCTTCTTAGCGGCAGGCACCGGGGAGCTGTTTTTT
cdr3_aa: CASSFLAAGTGELFF

v_call: TRBV7-8
clone_size: many
d_call: TRBD1
j_call: TRBJ1-1
cdr3_nt: TGTGCCAGCAGCCGGCGGACAGGGGGCTTATCTGAAGCTTTCTTT
cdr3_aa: CASSRRTGGLSEAFF

v_call: TRBV20-1
clone_size: -
d_call: TRBD2
j_call: TRBJ2-7
cdr3_nt: TGCAGTGCTGGAATACTAGCGGGGGCCATACAATACGAGCAGTACTTC
cdr3_aa: CSAGILAGAIQYEQYF

v_call: TRBV5-1
clone_size: -
d_call: -
j_call: TRBJ1-2
cdr3_nt: TGCGCCAGCAGCTACCGAGCCCAGGAAAGCGGCGGCGGCTACACCTTC
cdr3_aa: CASSYRAQESGGGYTF

v_call: TRBV28
clone_size: -
d_call: -
j_call: TRBJ2-7
cdr3_nt: TGTGCCAGCACGGACATAGATTCAGGGAGTTACGAGCAGTACTTC
cdr3_aa: CASTDIDSGSYEQYF

v_call: TRBV6-5
clone_size: many
d_call: -
j_call: TRBJ1-5
cdr3_nt: TGTGCCAGCGGGAGGATTCAGCCCCAGCATTTT
cdr3_aa: CASGRIQPQHF

v_call: TRBV4-1
clone_size: few
d_call: -
j_call: TRBJ1-1
cdr3_nt: TGCGCCAGCAGCCACTCCCGGGGGAGTATGAACACTGAAGCTTTCTTT
cdr3_aa: CASSHSRGSMNTEAFF

v_call: TRBV7-9
clone_size: once
d_call: TRBD1
j_call: TRBJ1-2
cdr3_nt: TGTGCCAGCAGCTATGGACAGGGGGCAGGAGGCTACACCTTC
cdr3_aa: CASSYGQGAGGYTF

v_call: TRBV7-9
clone_size: -
d_call: -
j_call: TRBJ2-1
cdr3_nt: TGTGCCAGCAGCTCAGTAGGGGCTAGGGGGAATGAGCAGTTCTTC
cdr3_aa: CASSSVGARGNEQFF

v_call: TRBV10-3
clone_size: few
d_call: -
j_call: TRBJ2-1
cdr3_nt: TGTGCCTCACGGCCCGGGGACAATGAGCAGTTCTTC
cdr3_aa: CASRPGDNEQFF

v_call: TRBV7-6
clone_size: many
d_call: TRBD1
j_call: TRBJ2-7
cdr3_nt: TGTGCCAGCAGCCCTGGGACAGGGGATTCCGAGCAGTACTTC
cdr3_aa: CASSPGTGDSEQYF

v_call: TRBV5-1
clone_size: few
d_call: TRBD2
j_call: TRBJ2-5
cdr3_nt: TGCGCCAGCAGCTGGACTAGCGGGGGCTATAAAGAGACCCAGTACTTC
cdr3_aa: CASSWTSGGYKETQYF

v_call: TRBV12-3/TRBV12-4
clone_size: many
d_call: -
j_call: TRBJ2-2
cdr3_nt: TGTGCCAGCAGTTCTCTAGTGGACGGGGAGCTGTTTTTT
cdr3_aa: CASSSLVDGELFF

v_call: TRBV2
clone_size: -
d_call: TRBD2
j_call: TRBJ2-5
cdr3_nt: TGTGCCAGCAGTCCCCTCACCGGGGGGGCGGTAGAGACCCAGTACTTC
cdr3_aa: CASSPLTGGAVETQYF